This T cell receptor (beta chain) was sequenced during a study of shared clonotypes between healthy human individuals. Study-wide context: Used for every donor were three CD4 naive, three CD4 memory, two CD8 naive and one CD8 memory plate.

Naivety among CD8 cells was defined by CD45RO negativity and positive CCR7 selection, thereby excluding terminally differentiated effector memory CD45RA+ cells. As for this clone: Antigen unknown.

Findings and limits, study-wide: Incomplete sequencing of sorted subsets was indicated by rarefaction despite large depth.

The method was immunoSEQ multiplex PCR; TCRdb's version includes in-frame clones alone and lacks a portion of them. In the table there are about 2 million clones, about 95% of which are singletons. Trimming removed 5 bases at V and 6 bases at J, with 9 bases between. The CDR3 has 12 residues. CDR1 and CDR2 from the germline V gene are ENHRY and SYGVKD. This TCR was sampled from a man between 18 and 29 years old in good health. Sequencing used naive CD8+ T cells sorted from blood. J is TRBJ2-3 and V is TRBV10-3; D is undetermined. DNA of the CDR3: TGTGCCATCAGTAACGGTGCGGATACGCAGTATTTT. Translated, it gives CAISNGADTQYF.